The 19 T cell receptor beta chains in this list originate from one sample, sequenced in a study of early T cells in non-severe SARS-CoV-2 infection (dated by TCRdb to 2020 to 2022). The receptor library was made with 5' RACE. Instrument on record: NextSeq 500. TCRdb took the public reads, trimmed them with fastp at Q25, ran MiXCR for clone calling and kept in-frame beta chains. One record per CDR3 amino acid sequence lists the most common genes and DNA. The sample records some 70,000 distinct CDR3 sequences, less than 15% of which are singletons. The leading ten clones occupy 3% to 5% of the sample. The sequencing sample was made of whole blood. All receptors come from an adult who was a healthcare worker with PCR-confirmed SARS-CoV-2 infection or an uninfected control (not recorded which).

The J gene is TRBJ2-1, the V gene TRBV20-1; tentative D call: TRBD2 (6 bases). The V gene's germline CDR1 is DFQATT and CDR2 SNEGSKA (reference sequence). CDR3 length: 14 amino acids. Trimming left V 4 bases short and J 12 bases short, with 22 bases between. CDR3 nucleotide sequence: TGCAGTGCTATGGAGGGTGTTAGCGGAGAAGGGCAGTTCTTC. It yields the protein CSAMEGVSGEGQFF.

The chain employs TRBV28 and TRBJ1-2; D ambiguous. The germline V gene encodes CDR1 MDHEN and CDR2 SYDVKM. V was cut by 2 bases and J by 8 bases, with 12 bases left in between. The CDR3 has 13 residues. The CDR3 sequence: CASSLAPPWGYTF. The CDR3 DNA follows: TGTGCCAGCAGTTTAGCTCCCCCTTGGGGCTACACCTTC.

This clonotype was observed at least ten times. J is TRBJ2-7 and V is TRBV14; D is perhaps TRBD1 or TRBD2 (6 bases each). With 2 bases removed from V and 13 bases from J, the gap between germline ends came to 21 bases. The CDR3 sequence is 14 residues long. Germline CDR1 and CDR2: SGHDN and FVKESK. The CDR3 loop reads CASSQNRVQAGYYF. In nucleotides, the CDR3 is TGTGCCAGCAGCCAAAACAGGGTCCAGGCGGGGTATTACTTC.

This clonotype was observed at least ten times. The CDR3 here is CASSFTSRANEQFF. The CDR3 DNA reads as TGTGCCAGCAGCTTTACTAGCCGGGCCAATGAGCAGTTCTTC. The V gene is TRBV11-2, the J gene TRBJ2-1; the D gene is possibly TRBD2 (6 bases). Deletions cut 3 bases from V and 6 bases from J, with 12 bases between. CDR1 and CDR2 from the germline V gene are SGHAT and FQNNGV. The CDR3 extends over 14 amino acids.

This rearrangement joins TRBV28 to TRBJ2-5; perhaps TRBD2 as D (5 bases). Deletions cut 2 bases from V and 9 bases from J, with 10 bases between. The CDR3 loop spans 12 amino acids. Germline CDR1 reads MDHEN; CDR2 reads SYDVKM. The CDR3 spells CASSLPQRSQYF. As DNA, the CDR3 is TGTGCCAGCAGTTTACCGCAGCGGTCCCAGTACTTC.

This clonotype came up many times. The chain's CDR3 is CASSLSGHQNVEQYF. In DNA form, the CDR3 reads TGTGCCAGCAGTTTGTCGGGACACCAGAATGTGGAGCAGTACTTC. The V call is TRBV28, the J call TRBJ2-7; the D gene is possibly TRBD1 (6 bases). The CDR3 runs 15 residues. V shed 3 bases and J shed 7 bases, with 19 bases lying between them. The V gene's germline CDR1 is MDHEN and CDR2 SYDVKM.

This clonotype was seen many times. The chain recombines TRBV20-1 with TRBJ2-2; D tentatively reads TRBD1 or TRBD2 (5 bases each). V was cut by 0 bases and J by 6 bases, with 20 bases left in between. CDR1 and CDR2 (germline): DFQATT, SNEGSKA (reference sequence). The CDR3 has 17 residues. The CDR3 protein is CSARDLLRGAIAGELFF. The DNA for the CDR3 is TGCAGTGCTAGAGATCTTCTAAGGGGAGCGATTGCCGGGGAGCTGTTTTTT.

In this sample, this clonotype turned up a few times. The chain uses TRBV4-2 and TRBJ1-2, with D possibly TRBD1 on 5 matching bases. CDR3 length: 15 amino acids. The germline gives CDR1 LGHNA, CDR2 YNFKEQ. V gave up 3 bases and J gave up 8 bases, with 19 bases separating them. The CDR3 is CASSHHGADVTGYTF. CDR3 nucleotides: TGTGCCAGCAGCCACCATGGGGCCGACGTTACGGGCTACACCTTC.

This clonotype appeared a few times. This chain uses TRBV29-1 with TRBJ1-4; D unresolved. Germline-derived CDR1 and CDR2 are SQVTM and ANQGSEA. V lost 7 bases, J lost 7 bases, and 7 bases lay in between. The CDR3 spans 10 residues. The CDR3 nucleotides read TGCAGCGCGGGCGGTGAAAAACTGTTTTTT. Amino acid sequence: CSAGGEKLFF. The full variable domain, completed using reference TRBV29-1 and TRBJ1-4, is SAVISQKPSRDICQRGTSLTIQCQVDSQVTMMFWYRQQPGQSLTLIATANQGSEATYESGFVIDKFPISRPNLTFSTLTVSNMSPEDSSIYLCSAGGEKLFFGSGTQLSVL.

The chain has TRBV10-2 and TRBJ2-1, with 7 bases matching TRBD2. From germline, CDR1 is WSHSY and CDR2 SAAADI. The V and J ends lost 4 bases and 13 bases, in that order; junction bases with no gene match: 7. The CDR3 has 12 residues. The DNA of the CDR3 is TGCGCCAGCAGTGGGGGCGGGGGACTACAGTTCTTC. This translates into CASSGGGGLQFF.

This clonotype was observed many times. The chain combines TRBV6-2 or TRBV6-3 with TRBJ2-7, with 9 bases identical to TRBD1. CDR1 and CDR2 from the germline V gene are MNHEY and SVGEGT. V lost 4 bases, J lost 6 bases, and 10 bases stayed unmatched. CDR3 size: 15 residues. The CDR3, as DNA: TGTGCCAGCAGTTCCCCCGGACAGGGGATAATCGAGCAGTACTTC. Its protein product is CASSSPGQGIIEQYF.

The V gene is TRBV15, the J gene TRBJ2-6; D possibly uses TRBD1 or TRBD2 (5 bases each). The ends were cut back, 3 bases at V and 0 bases at J, with 12 bases in the middle. Per the germline V gene, CDR1 is LNHNV and CDR2 is YYDKDF (reference sequence). The CDR3 consists of 17 residues. CDR3 DNA: TGTGCCACCAGCAGTCCGGGACGCTCCTCTGGGGCCAACGTCCTGACTTTC. Amino acid sequence: CATSSPGRSSGANVLTF. Variable domain in full (rest from reference TRBV15 and TRBJ2-6): DAMVIQNPRYQVTQFGKPVTLSCSQTLNHNVMYWYQQKSSQAPKLLFHYYDKDFNNEADTPDNFQSRRPNTSFCFLDIRSPGLGDTAMYLCATSSPGRSSGANVLTFGAGSRLTVL.

This clonotype has at least ten counts. The gene calls are TRBV2 and TRBJ2-3; D may be TRBD1 (5 bases). Deletions cut 11 bases from V and 6 bases from J, with 15 bases between. The CDR3 covers 12 residues. Germline values: CDR1 SNHLY, CDR2 FYNNEI. CDR3: CAARPGLDTQYF. Written as DNA, the CDR3 is TGTGCCGCACGCCCAGGGTTGGATACGCAGTATTTT.

At least ten counts were recorded for this clonotype. This sequence joins TRBV19 and TRBJ1-2; no definite D call. This CDR3 is 15 amino acids long. CDR1 and CDR2 from the germline V gene are LNHDA and SQIVND (reference sequence). V was cut by 4 bases and J by 3 bases, with 15 bases left in between. The CDR3 DNA reads TGTGCCAGTAGTACTCTCGGCTGGACGGACTATGGCTACACCTTC. Translated, it gives CASSTLGWTDYGYTF.

V is TRBV28 and J is TRBJ2-1, with 14 positions matching TRBD2. CDR3 length: 20 amino acids. Germline CDR1 reads MDHEN; CDR2 reads SYDVKM. V was pared by 6 bases and J by 0 bases, with 13 bases of the junction left unmatched. For the CDR3, the DNA is TGTGCCAGCAGCCGACTAGCGGGAGGGGTCCTGATCAGCTCCTACAATGAGCAGTTCTTC. It is translated as CASSRLAGGVLISSYNEQFF.

The table lists this clonotype with many counts. The chain has TRBV7-9 and TRBJ2-3; the D is unclear. The ends were cut back, 2 bases at V and 5 bases at J, with 5 bases in the middle. The germline V gene encodes CDR1 SEHNR and CDR2 FQNEAQ (reference sequence). The length of the CDR3 is 12 residues. The CDR3 sequence: CASSLSGDTQYF. The CDR3 coding sequence is TGTGCCAGCAGCTTAAGTGGAGATACGCAGTATTTT. Supplemented by reference TRBV7-9 and TRBJ2-3, the full variable domain reads DTGVSQNPRHKITKRGQNVTFRCDPISEHNRLYWYRQTLGQGPEFLTYFQNEAQLEKSRLLSDRFSAERPKGSFSTLEIQRTEQGDSAMYLCASSLSGDTQYFGPGTRLTVL.

The CDR3 is CASSSQGLADTQYF. The CDR3 DNA follows: TGTGCCAGCAGCTCCCAGGGACTAGCAGATACGCAGTATTTT. V is TRBV7-3 and J is TRBJ2-3; TRBD2 aligns across 8 bases. J gave up 4 bases and V 4 bases, and 4 bases lay outside the gene matches. Germline loops: CDR1 SGHTA, CDR2 FQGTGA. The CDR3 runs to 14 residues.

In its sample, this clonotype was seen a few times. The gene calls are TRBV27 and TRBJ2-1; no clear D. Deletions cut 3 bases from V and 4 bases from J, with 10 bases between. Germline V CDR1 and CDR2: MNHEY, SMNVEV (reference sequence). This CDR3 contains 14 residues. This CDR3 is CASSLLTGYNEQFF. The CDR3 DNA is TGTGCCAGCAGTTTGTTGACTGGGTACAATGAGCAGTTCTTC.

This clonotype was counted between two and nine times. The chain employs TRBV4-1 and TRBJ2-7, with 14 bases matching TRBD2. J gave up 6 bases and V 0 bases, and 4 bases lay outside the gene matches. Germline values: CDR1 MGHRA, CDR2 YSYEKL. The CDR3 covers 16 residues. The CDR3 here is CASSQEGTSGSPEQYF. The DNA of the CDR3 is TGCGCCAGCAGCCAAGAGGGGACTAGCGGGAGTCCCGAGCAGTACTTC.